A single sample is the source of the 7 T cell receptor beta chains below, sequenced in a study of shared clonotypes between healthy human individuals. Generated by immunoSEQ multiplex PCR, the TCRdb table keeps only in-frame clones and is missing some. The sample includes 2 million to 3 million clones, roughly 93% of them seen just once. The specimen sequenced was naive CD4+ T cells from PBMCs. The sample's subset: CD45RA+ positively selected. Every receptor here comes from a man between 18 and 35 years old in good health. Some clones in this sample may be carry-over from other donors' samples.

This rearrangement joins TRBV10-3 to TRBJ1-1, with 8 bases identical to TRBD1. The CDR3 is 13 residues long. Germline V gene lookup returns CDR1 ENHRY and CDR2 SYGVKD. V lost 6 bases to trimming and J lost 2 bases; unmatched junction nucleotides: 2. The CDR3 nucleotides read TGTGCCATCAGGGACAGGGAAAACACTGAAGCTTTCTTT. Protein sequence: CAIRDRENTEAFF.

The chain links TRBV27 to TRBJ2-6; 7 bases are a match to TRBD2. CDR3 length equals 18 residues. V dropped 8 bases and J dropped 0; count of bases not matched to a gene: 13. From germline, CDR1 is MNHEY and CDR2 SMNVEV (reference sequence). Here the CDR3 DNA reads TGTGCCAGCGGTCGGGAGGCAGGGCGGCTCTCTGGGGCCAACGTCCTGACTTTC. It translates to CASGREAGRLSGANVLTF.

The V and J genes are TRBV12-2 and TRBJ1-2; TRBD1 is the table's D call and was not checked against the DNA. TRBV12-2 is an annotated pseudogene. This CDR3 region has 18 residues. CDR3 nucleotides: TGTGCAAGTCGCTTACGGGTACAGGGGTTTATCTGTAACTATGGCTACACCTTC. Translating gives CASRLRVQGFICNYGYTF.

The CDR3 loop reads CSVERAGVFGKLFF. CDR3 DNA: TGCAGCGTTGAAAGGGCAGGGGTATTCGGGAAACTGTTTTTT. The V gene is TRBV29-1, the J gene TRBJ1-4, with D possibly being TRBD1 (6 bases). V dropped 2 bases and J dropped 11 bases, with 18 bases sitting between them. The CDR3 has 14 residues. Germline assignment: CDR1 SQVTM and CDR2 ANQGSEA.

The V gene is TRBV11-2, the J gene TRBJ2-5; D might be TRBD2 (6 bases). V lost 5 bases, J lost 1 base, and 23 bases lay in between. Germline V lookup: CDR1 SGHAT, CDR2 FQNNGV. The CDR3 runs to 18 residues. The CDR3 spells CASSRAGLAIMGQETQYF. The CDR3 DNA reads as TGTGCCAGCAGCCGGGCGGGGCTAGCGATAATGGGCCAAGAGACCCAGTACTTC.

V usage is TRBV15 and J usage is TRBJ2-7; D possibly uses TRBD1 or TRBD2 (5 bases each). The CDR3 has 13 amino acids. Germline V gives CDR1 LNHNV, CDR2 YYDKDF (reference sequence). Deletions cut 9 bases from V and 0 bases from J, with 12 bases between. The CDR3 reads CATTPGPSYEQYF. The DNA for the CDR3 is TGTGCCACTACCCCGGGACCCTCCTACGAGCAGTACTTC.

This clone was observed once. The chain combines TRBV5-8 with TRBJ2-5; the D gene is possibly TRBD1 (6 bases). Germline values: CDR1 SGHTS, CDR2 YDEGEE. V was shortened by 7 bases and J by 5 bases, with 18 bases between the two germline ends. CDR3 length equals 14 residues. CDR3 loop: CASHFTGTMETQYF. The DNA of the CDR3 is TGTGCCAGCCATTTCACAGGGACGATGGAGACCCAGTACTTC.